This T cell receptor beta chain comes out of a study of CD8 T cells in Susac syndrome. Through negative isolation, CD4+ and CD8+ T cells were obtained, while TEMRA cells were enriched using FACS. Random hexamers primed reverse transcription of roughly 0.45 to 1 ug RNA. One entry per CDR3 protein results from TCRdb running MiXCR on the immunoSEQ multiplex PCR reads. The data show 80,000 or so distinct CDR3 sequences, about 93% seen once. The CDR3 totals 14 residues. V was trimmed by 1 base and J by 2 bases, leaving 8 bases between them. This receptor was obtained from a human donor in good health. Source material: CD8+ T cells from PBMCs. This chain links TRBV23-1 with TRBJ1-2; D not resolved. TRBV23-1 is reported as an ORF; its role is uncertain. This chain's CDR3 is CASSQWRANYGYTF. In DNA form, the CDR3 reads TGCGCCAGCAGTCAATGGCGGGCAAACTATGGCTACACCTTC.